This passage covers 21 T cell receptor beta chains from one sample sequenced in a study of blood T cell repertoires in COVID-19. Profiling relied on immunoSEQ multiplex PCR, and the TCRdb table lists in-frame clones only, not all of them. Among 300,000 to 350,000 clones listed, around 90% were seen once. What was sequenced was PBMCs or T cells enriched from blood (not recorded which). These TCRs come from a woman aged 18-29 years with acute COVID-19.

A single count supports this clone. This chain joins TRBV19 and TRBJ2-1; 13 bases fit TRBD2. After removal of 5 bases from V and 9 bases from J, the junction contained 7 bases not matched to a gene. The CDR3 spans 15 residues. Germline-derived CDR1 and CDR2 are LNHDA and SQIVND (reference sequence). The CDR3 reads CASSSGLAGTPEQFF. The CDR3 DNA follows: TGTGCCAGTAGTTCGGGACTAGCGGGAACCCCTGAGCAGTTCTTC.

The J gene is TRBJ1-2, the V gene TRBV3-1 (or the pseudogene TRBV3-2); 8 bases fit TRBD1. The germline V gene has CDR1 LGHDT and CDR2 YNNKEL (reference sequence). The V gene end was trimmed by 1 base and the J gene end by 10 bases; junction bases not matched to a gene: 5. This CDR3 region has 13 residues. The CDR3 loop is CASSQGGTGLYTF. CDR3 DNA sequence: TGTGCCAGCAGCCAAGGAGGGACAGGCCTCTACACCTTC.

As to this clone: The junction shows a germline mismatch at one end, possibly a read error. The chain couples TRBV28 to TRBJ2-2, with 10 bases fitting TRBD1. The germline CDR1 and CDR2 sequences are MDHEN and SYDVKM. The CDR3 is 15 amino acids. CDR3 loop: CANSPRDRGTGELFF. The CDR3 nucleotides read TGTGCCAACAGTCCCCGGGACAGGGGCACCGGGGAGCTGTTTTTT.

This chain joins TRBV28 and TRBJ2-5; D may be TRBD2 (5 bases). Trimming took off 6 bases at V and 1 base at J, with 9 bases between the two ends. Germline values: CDR1 MDHEN, CDR2 SYDVKM. This CDR3 region has 13 residues. In DNA, the CDR3 is TGTGCCAGCAGCCAAGCGGTCCAAGAGACCCAGTACTTC. It translates to CASSQAVQETQYF.

The chain carries TRBV27 and TRBJ1-1; D remains ambiguous. V dropped 2 bases and J dropped 3 bases, with 10 bases sitting between them. The CDR3 loop spans 14 amino acids. Germline-derived CDR1 and CDR2 are MNHEY and SMNVEV (reference sequence). DNA for the CDR3: TGTGCCAGCAGTTTAGAATCCGCGGACACTGAAGCTTTCTTT. It translates to CASSLESADTEAFF.

This clone appeared a few times. The rearrangement joins TRBV28 to TRBJ2-3; D is ambiguous. CDR1 and CDR2 from the germline V gene are MDHEN and SYDVKM. The CDR3 loop spans 17 amino acids. The V and J ends lost 4 bases and 2 bases respectively, with 19 bases between them. CDR3 amino acids: CASSWSWVPVDTDTQYF. The CDR3, as DNA: TGTGCCAGCAGTTGGAGTTGGGTTCCAGTGGACACAGATACGCAGTATTTT.

This clone was observed once. The rearrangement joins TRBV3-1 (or the pseudogene TRBV3-2) to TRBJ2-7; D remains ambiguous. The CDR3 contains 13 residues. Germline assignment: CDR1 LGHDT and CDR2 YNNKEL (reference sequence). V was clipped by 1 base and J by 6 bases, with 10 bases between them. DNA of the CDR3: TGTGCCAGCAGCCAAGCCGGTCCCTCCGAGCAGTACTTC. Amino acid sequence: CASSQAGPSEQYF.

V is TRBV5-4 and J is TRBJ2-1; a weak D match, TRBD1 (6 bases). Germline V CDR1 and CDR2: SGHNT, YYREEE (reference sequence). The CDR3 consists of 11 residues. The V gene lost 3 bases and the J gene lost 10 bases, with 8 bases spanning the gap. The CDR3 region has the DNA TGTGCCAGCAGCTCGACAGGCGAGCAGTTCTTC. It specifies CASSSTGEQFF.

The rearrangement links TRBV2 to TRBJ1-2; D may be TRBD1 (5 bases). The CDR3 totals 14 residues. Germline V gene sequence: CDR1 SNHLY, CDR2 FYNNEI. V lost 4 bases to trimming and J lost 0 bases, with 9 bases between them. The CDR3 sequence is CASSGDSSNYGYTF. The CDR3 nucleotides are TGTGCCAGCAGTGGCGACAGTTCTAACTATGGCTACACCTTC.

The chain carries TRBV18 and TRBJ2-7, with D possibly matching TRBD1 (5 bases). Between the trimmed V and J ends, which lost 3 bases and 3 bases, there was a span of 9 bases. The CDR3 is 13 residues long. CDR1 is KGHSH and CDR2 is LQKENI in the germline V gene. The CDR3 sequence is CASSPSDSYEQYF. DNA of the CDR3: TGTGCCAGCTCACCTTCCGACAGCTACGAGCAGTACTTC.

The chain employs TRBV5-1 and TRBJ2-1; 9 bases fit TRBD2. V was pared by 4 bases and J by 8 bases, with 10 bases of the junction left unmatched. CDR3 length: 15 amino acids. Germline CDR1 SGHRS, CDR2 YFSETQ. The CDR3 DNA sequence: TGCGCCAGCAGCGTGGGAGGACTAGCGCGAGATGAGCAGTTCTTC. The encoded protein is CASSVGGLARDEQFF.

Only a few counts were recorded for this clone. The chain is built from TRBV2 and TRBJ2-1; D might be TRBD2 (6 bases). Germline assignment: CDR1 SNHLY and CDR2 FYNNEI. The CDR3 is 15 amino acids. V lost 7 bases and J lost 0, with 13 bases in between. CDR3: CASKEGSGSYNEQFF. CDR3 DNA sequence: TGTGCCAGCAAGGAGGGTTCAGGCTCCTACAATGAGCAGTTCTTC.

The V and J genes are TRBV5-5 and TRBJ1-2; D is ambiguous. This CDR3 comprises 15 residues. Germline CDR1 and CDR2: SGHKS and YYEKEE (reference sequence). Trimming took 0 bases from V and 0 from J, leaving 9 bases between them. CDR3 sequence reads: CASSLDGSTNYGYTF. The CDR3 nucleotides are TGTGCCAGCAGCTTGGACGGGAGTACTAACTATGGCTACACCTTC. Full variable domain (outside the CDR3, taken from reference TRBV5-5 and TRBJ1-2): DAGVTQSPTHLIKTRGQQVTLRCSPISGHKSVSWYQQVLGQGPQFIFQYYEKEERGRGNFPDRFSARQFPNYSSELNVNALLLGDSALYLCASSLDGSTNYGYTFGSGTRLTVV.

J is TRBJ2-7 and V is TRBV28; 7 bases align to TRBD2. Trimming at V came to 4 bases and at J to 0 bases, leaving 6 bases not matched to a gene. This CDR3 contains 15 residues. Germline values: CDR1 MDHEN, CDR2 SYDVKM. The CDR3 sequence: CASSSPGGHSYEQYF. In nucleotides, the CDR3 is TGTGCCAGCAGTTCCCCGGGAGGCCACTCCTACGAGCAGTACTTC.

The J gene is TRBJ1-1, the V gene TRBV12-3 or TRBV12-4, with D unclear. This CDR3 region has 11 residues. V was shortened by 5 bases and J by 8 bases, with 9 bases between the two germline ends. In DNA, the CDR3 is TGTGCCAGCAGTGCGCTTACGGAAGCTTTCTTT. Its protein is CASSALTEAFF.

About this clone: The junction shows a germline mismatch at one end, possibly a read error. The rearrangement links TRBV7-7 to TRBJ2-1, with TRBD2 matching 14 bases. Germline values: CDR1 SSHAT, CDR2 FNYEAQ (reference sequence). This CDR3 has 16 amino acids. CDR3 region: CASSPQGLAGVYEQFF. The DNA of the CDR3 is TGTGCTAGCAGCCCCCAGGGACTAGCGGGAGTCTATGAGCAGTTCTTC. Complete variable domain (other parts from reference TRBV7-7 and TRBJ2-1): GAGVSQSPRYKVTKRGQDVTLRCDPISSHATLYWYQQALGQGPEFLTYFNYEAQPDKSGLPSDRFSAERPEGSISTLTIQRTEQRDSAMYRCASSPQGLAGVYEQFFGPGTRLTVL.

This clone occurred a few times. V gene TRBV5-1 combines with J gene TRBJ1-5; TRBD1 matches at 7 bases. V dropped 1 base and J dropped 7; count of bases not matched to a gene: 2. CDR3 length equals 13 residues. Germline V CDR1 and CDR2: SGHRS, YFSETQ. The CDR3: CASSLTGEQPQHF. Here the CDR3 DNA reads TGCGCCAGCAGCTTGACAGGGGAGCAGCCCCAGCATTTT.

The chain links TRBV10-3 to TRBJ2-7; D is possibly TRBD2 (6 bases). V lost 3 bases and J lost 3, with 15 bases in between. Germline assignment: CDR1 ENHRY and CDR2 SYGVKD. This CDR3 is 15 amino acids long. The CDR3 sequence is CAISDRSGEYYEQYF. CDR3 nucleotides: TGTGCCATCAGTGATCGGTCGGGAGAATACTACGAGCAGTACTTC.

This chain links TRBV5-5 with TRBJ2-7; 8 nucleotides line up with TRBD1. The J segment lost 6 bases and the V segment lost 6 bases, leaving 11 bases of the junction unmatched. The CDR3 sequence is 14 residues long. The V gene's germline CDR1 is SGHKS and CDR2 YYEKEE (reference sequence). Here the CDR3 DNA reads TGTGCCAGCACCGATTCAGGGGGCCAGCGCGAGCAGTACTTC. Translation gives CASTDSGGQREQYF.

The sample holds one count of this clone. The chain links TRBV24-1 to TRBJ2-1; D gene uncertain. CDR3 length equals 11 residues. CDR1 is KGHDR, CDR2 SFDVKD, per germline. The ends were cut back, 9 bases at V and 9 bases at J, with 11 bases in the middle. CDR3 amino acids: CATRLGFEQFF. The CDR3, as DNA: TGTGCCACCCGGCTCGGGTTTGAGCAGTTCTTC.

As concerns this clone: Other nucleotide sequences from this sample produce the same CDR3. The chain carries TRBV6-5 and TRBJ2-7, with D possibly TRBD2 on 5 matching bases. V was clipped by 2 bases and J by 7 bases, with 6 bases between them. CDR1 and CDR2 from the germline V gene are MNHEY and SVGAGI. The CDR3 runs to 11 residues. The CDR3 here is CASSYRGEQYF. The CDR3 DNA reads as TGTGCCAGCAGTTACCGAGGGGAGCAGTACTTC.